This T cell receptor (beta chain) came from a study of blood T cell repertoires in COVID-19. Study background: Whether acute or convalescent, the COVID-19 samples came from the United States, Italy and Spain. Sample material is recorded as cDNA or gDNA derived from T cells, B-cell-depleted T cells, or PBMCs.

This clone was detected once. V was clipped by 4 bases and J by 6 bases, with 6 bases between them. CDR1 and CDR2 (germline): SQVTM, ANQGSEA. The CDR3 is made up of 11 amino acids. Clinical history as reported by participants underpinned cohort assignment. Cohort 3 recovered donors had two negative PCRs, clearance, or symptom resolution. The protocol was immunoSEQ multiplex PCR, while the TCRdb copy is restricted to in-frame clones and leaves out a portion. The table includes about 150,000 clones, 70% to 90% detected once. Specimen: PBMCs or T cells enriched from blood (not recorded which). The receptor was isolated from a woman in her thirties or forties who had recovered from COVID-19. The rearrangement links TRBV29-1 to TRBJ2-2; D gene unclear. CDR3 amino acids: CSVAVAGELFF. Written as DNA, the CDR3 is TGCAGCGTTGCCGTAGCCGGGGAGCTGTTTTTT.